This T cell receptor (beta chain) was identified in a study of neurological immune-mediated disorders. TCRdb re-called the 5' RACE reads with MiXCR, one entry per CDR3 protein. Here the sample spans tens of thousands of distinct CDR3 sequences, 2.5% being singletons. This clonotype occurred many times. Sequencing was performed on PBMCs. This receptor was obtained from a man over 45 with multiple sclerosis.

Here the CDR3 reads CASGDGNQPQHF. The CDR3 DNA reads TGTGCCAGTGGGGATGGCAATCAGCCCCAGCATTTT. The V gene is TRBV7-9, the J gene TRBJ1-5; no clear D gene. CDR1 and CDR2 from the germline V gene are SEHNR and FQNEAQ (reference sequence). The CDR3 is 12 amino acids. The germline V and J ends were trimmed by 9 bases and 2 bases, with 8 bases remaining between them.